This record looks at one T cell receptor beta chain sequence and its context. Its cognate antigen is unknown. This sample was taken from a study of immune evolution from preneoplasia to lung adenocarcinoma. Study-wide results and caveats: Later-stage lesions seemingly showed higher T cell density and diversity than normal lung.

Repertoires were generated with immunoSEQ multiplex PCR, while TCRdb's copy carries only in-frame clones and drops some. The table shows some 5,000 clones, with around 80% occurring only once. With V trimmed by 0 bases and J by 8 bases, 6 bases remained unmatched. Germline assignment: CDR1 LGHNA and CDR2 YNFKEQ. The CDR3 runs to 14 residues. The V call is TRBV4-2, the J call TRBJ1-2, with 7 bases aligning to TRBD1. This TCR was recovered from a person aged 50 to 70 with lung adenocarcinoma. Source material: FFPE minimally invasive lung adenocarcinoma tissue. The CDR3 bases are TGTGCCAGCAGCCAAGAACAGGGGCAACGAGGCTACACCTTC. Its protein product is CASSQEQGQRGYTF.